This passage covers 8 T cell receptor beta chains from one sample sequenced in a study of T cell repertoires in cytomegalovirus infection. TCRdb fed the reads into MiXCR, producing one record per CDR3 protein. Of roughly 500,000 distinct CDR3 sequences listed, about 42% are singletons. No antigen has been assigned to these receptors. Here the sequenced sample was cultured PBMCs, taken from culture after CMV antigen stimulation. The origin of the receptors is a human donor in good health (CMV status not recorded). Some clones in this sample may be carry-over from other donors' samples.

The chain uses TRBV20-1 and TRBJ1-1; D uncertain. The CDR3 totals 13 residues. V lost 0 bases to trimming and J lost 0 bases, with 5 bases between them. Germline V lookup: CDR1 DFQATT, CDR2 SNEGSKA (reference sequence). In DNA, the CDR3 is TGCAGTGCTAGAGATCTCTTGAACACTGAAGCTTTCTTT. Translated, it gives CSARDLLNTEAFF.

The chain carries TRBV20-1 and TRBJ1-2; D perhaps matches TRBD1 (5 bases). The CDR3 contains 13 residues. V dropped 3 bases and J dropped 3 bases, with 11 bases sitting between them. CDR1 and CDR2 (germline): DFQATT, SNEGSKA (reference sequence). The CDR3 region has the DNA TGCAGTGCTAGCCTCAGGGAGGACTATGGCTACACCTTC. It yields the protein CSASLREDYGYTF.

The rearrangement links TRBV29-1 to TRBJ1-3, with unresolved D. Germline loops: CDR1 SQVTM, CDR2 ANQGSEA. This CDR3 has 18 residues. V was clipped by 0 bases and J by 1 base, with 19 bases between them. CDR3 nucleotides: TGCAGCGTTGAAGATCTCTCGAGGGCAGGAGGGTCTGGAAACACCATATATTTT. It is translated as CSVEDLSRAGGSGNTIYF. Full variable domain (rest looked up from reference TRBV29-1 and TRBJ1-3): SAVISQKPSRDICQRGTSLTIQCQVDSQVTMMFWYRQQPGQSLTLIATANQGSEATYESGFVIDKFPISRPNLTFSTLTVSNMSPEDSSIYLCSVEDLSRAGGSGNTIYFGEGSWLTVV.

The V and J genes are TRBV2 and TRBJ1-2, with D possibly matching TRBD1 (5 bases). CDR3 length equals 13 residues. The V end lost 7 bases, the J end lost 3 bases, and 12 bases lay between the germline ends. Germline V gene sequence: CDR1 SNHLY, CDR2 FYNNEI. In DNA, the CDR3 is TGTGCCAGCACCCTCGGGACTTACTATGGCTACACCTTC. Translating it yields CASTLGTYYGYTF.

This clonotype has a handful of counts. This rearrangement joins TRBV7-2 to TRBJ2-7; D is ambiguous. The CDR3 spans 14 residues. The germline gives CDR1 SGHTA, CDR2 FQGNSA. V lost 1 base and J lost 3, with 10 bases in between. The CDR3 coding sequence is TGTGCCAGCAGCTTAGGTTCCATGATCTACGAGCAGTACTTC. It yields the protein CASSLGSMIYEQYF.

This clonotype turned up a few times. This chain joins TRBV7-8 and TRBJ2-2; a possible D gene is TRBD1 (5 bases). The germline CDR1 and CDR2 sequences are SGHVS and FQNEAQ. The CDR3 covers 14 residues. V was cut by 3 bases and J by 6 bases, with 11 bases left in between. CDR3: CASSFRVPPGELFF. The CDR3 DNA reads TGTGCCAGCAGCTTCAGGGTCCCCCCCGGGGAGCTGTTTTTT.

This clonotype came up once. This CDR3 reads CASSPNRGSYEQYF. The CDR3 DNA follows: TGCGCCAGCAGCCCAAACAGGGGTAGCTACGAGCAGTACTTC. The chain employs TRBV4-3 and TRBJ2-7; 7 bases match TRBD1. Looked up from germline, CDR1 is LGHNA and CDR2 is YSLEER. V was clipped by 4 bases and J by 3 bases; unmatched bases: 6. The CDR3 loop spans 14 amino acids.

V usage is TRBV11-2 and J usage is TRBJ2-1; tentative D call: TRBD1 (5 bases). Germline V CDR1 and CDR2: SGHAT, FQNNGV. V lost 1 base and J 4 bases, leaving 14 bases between the germline ends. This CDR3 is built from 16 residues. CDR3 loop: CASSLGRGRVYNEQFF. Here the CDR3 DNA reads TGTGCCAGCAGCTTAGGCCGAGGCAGGGTGTACAATGAGCAGTTCTTC.